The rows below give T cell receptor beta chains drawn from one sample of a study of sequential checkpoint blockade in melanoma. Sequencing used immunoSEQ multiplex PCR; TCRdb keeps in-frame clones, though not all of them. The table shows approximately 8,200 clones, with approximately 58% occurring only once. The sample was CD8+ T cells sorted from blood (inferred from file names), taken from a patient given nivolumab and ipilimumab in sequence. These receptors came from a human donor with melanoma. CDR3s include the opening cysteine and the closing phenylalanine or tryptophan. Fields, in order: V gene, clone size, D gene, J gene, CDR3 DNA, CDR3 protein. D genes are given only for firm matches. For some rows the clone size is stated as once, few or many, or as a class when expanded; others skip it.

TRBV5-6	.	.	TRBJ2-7	TGTGCCAGCAGCTTGATCCGACAGGTGGGCACGTACGAGCAGTACTTC	CASSLIRQVGTYEQYF
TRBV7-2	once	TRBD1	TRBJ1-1	TGTGCCAGCAGCAGCGGCACAGGGGGCCCTGGGGTGAACACTGAAGCTTTCTTT	CASSSGTGGPGVNTEAFF
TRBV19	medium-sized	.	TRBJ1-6	TGTGCCAGTAGTCGGGAGGGGCGGTCACCCCTCCACTTT	CASSREGRSPLHF
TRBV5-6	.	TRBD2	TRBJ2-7	TGTGCCAGCAGCTTGGGGGGGACTACTAGCTACGAGCAGTACTTC	CASSLGGTTSYEQYF
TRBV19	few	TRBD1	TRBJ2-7	TGTGCCAGTAGTACTGGGACAGGATTACCCTACGAGCAGTACTTC	CASSTGTGLPYEQYF
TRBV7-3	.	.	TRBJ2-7	TGTGCCAGCAGCTTAGAGGGTCTCTCCTACGAGCAGTACTTC	CASSLEGLSYEQYF
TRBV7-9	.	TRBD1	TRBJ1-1	TGTGCCAGCAGCCCTAGCGACAGGGCGAACACTGAAGCTTTCTTT	CASSPSDRANTEAFF
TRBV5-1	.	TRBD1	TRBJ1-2	TGCGCCAGCAGCTGGATGACAGGGGGCGCCGATGGCTACACCTTC	CASSWMTGGADGYTF
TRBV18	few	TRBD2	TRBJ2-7	TGTGCCAGCTCACCATCGGCTAGCGGGGGGTACGAGCAGTACTTC	CASSPSASGGYEQYF
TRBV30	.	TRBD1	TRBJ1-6	TGTGCCTGGAGTTCGGGACAGGGTACCAATTCACCCCTCCACTTT	CAWSSGQGTNSPLHF
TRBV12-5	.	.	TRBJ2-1	TGTGCTAGTGGCGGAACAGGGAGATCCTACAATGAGCAGTTCTTC	CASGGTGRSYNEQFF
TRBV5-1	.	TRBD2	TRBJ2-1	TGCGCCAGCAGCTACCGGACTAGCGGGGGGGATGAGCAGTTCTTC	CASSYRTSGGDEQFF
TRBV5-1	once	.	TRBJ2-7	TGCGCCAGCAGCATCGGGTCGGCTCCCTCCTACGAGCAGTACTTC	CASSIGSAPSYEQYF
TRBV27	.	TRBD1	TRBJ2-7	TGTGCCAGCAGTCCAACAGGGGACTCCTACGAGCAGTACTTC	CASSPTGDSYEQYF
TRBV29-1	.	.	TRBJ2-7	TGCAGCAGCTTGGAGACAGGCGAGCAGTACTTC	CSSLETGEQYF
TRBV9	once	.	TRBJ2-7	TGTGCCAGCAGCGCGACAGGGAGGTCTGTCGAGCAGTACTTC	CASSATGRSVEQYF
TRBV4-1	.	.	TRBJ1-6	TGCGCCAGCAGCCAAGTCAGCGGGGGCAATTCACCCCTCCACTTT	CASSQVSGGNSPLHF